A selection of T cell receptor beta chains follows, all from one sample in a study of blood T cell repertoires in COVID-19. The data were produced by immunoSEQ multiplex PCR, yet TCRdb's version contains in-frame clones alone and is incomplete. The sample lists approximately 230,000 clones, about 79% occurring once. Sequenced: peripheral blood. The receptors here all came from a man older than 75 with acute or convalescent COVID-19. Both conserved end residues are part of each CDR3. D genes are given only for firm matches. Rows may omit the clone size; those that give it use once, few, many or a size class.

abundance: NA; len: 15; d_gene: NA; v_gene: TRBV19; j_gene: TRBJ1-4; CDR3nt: TGTGCCAGTAGTTCCCAAACAATATTTAATGAAAAACTGTTTTTT; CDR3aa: CASSSQTIFNEKLFF
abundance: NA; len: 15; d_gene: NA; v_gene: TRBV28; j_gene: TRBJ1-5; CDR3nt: TGTGCCAGCAGTCCCCGGGGAGGGGCTAGTCAGCCCCAGCATTTT; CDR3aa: CASSPRGGASQPQHF
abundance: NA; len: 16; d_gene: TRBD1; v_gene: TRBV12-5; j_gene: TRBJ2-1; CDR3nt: TGTGCTAGTGGACCCTACAGGGGTCCGTCCTACAATGAGCAGTTCTTC; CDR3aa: CASGPYRGPSYNEQFF
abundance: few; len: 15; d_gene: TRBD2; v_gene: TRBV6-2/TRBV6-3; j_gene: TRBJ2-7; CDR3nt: TGTGCCAGCAGTTACTCGGGGGGGTTGGTCAGCGAGCAGTACTTC; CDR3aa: CASSYSGGLVSEQYF
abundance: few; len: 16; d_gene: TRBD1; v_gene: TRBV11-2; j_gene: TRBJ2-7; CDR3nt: TGTGCCAGCAGCTTAGAAGGTGTGACAGGGTATGTCGAGCAGTACTTC; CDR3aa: CASSLEGVTGYVEQYF
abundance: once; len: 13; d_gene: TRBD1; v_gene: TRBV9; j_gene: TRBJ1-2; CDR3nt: TGTGCCAGCAGCCGCGGGACAGTCTATGGCTACACCTTC; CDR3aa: CASSRGTVYGYTF
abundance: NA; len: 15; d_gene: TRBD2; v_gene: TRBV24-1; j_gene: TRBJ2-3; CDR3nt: TGTGCCACCGGTAGCGGGAGGGCCCCCATAGATACGCAGTATTTT; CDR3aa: CATGSGRAPIDTQYF
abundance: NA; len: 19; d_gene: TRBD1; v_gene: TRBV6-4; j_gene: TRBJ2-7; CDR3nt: TGTGCCAGCAGTGACCGAGATTATAAACAGGGGCCGAGCTCCTACGAGCAGTACTTC; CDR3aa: CASSDRDYKQGPSSYEQYF
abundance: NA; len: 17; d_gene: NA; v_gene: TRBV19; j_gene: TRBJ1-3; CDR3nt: TGTGCCAGTAGTATTGGTGGGGGGGCCTTCTCTGGAAACACCATATATTTT; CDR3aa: CASSIGGGAFSGNTIYF
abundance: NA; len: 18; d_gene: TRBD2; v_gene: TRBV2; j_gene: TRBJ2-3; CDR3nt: TGTGCCAGCAGGCGGTCTAGCGGGGGGAGTCACCCCGGAGATACGCAGTATTTT; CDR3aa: CASRRSSGGSHPGDTQYF
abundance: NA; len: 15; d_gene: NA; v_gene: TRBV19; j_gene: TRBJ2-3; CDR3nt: TGTGCCAGTAGGACCGGGACTCCCAGCACAGATACGCAGTATTTT; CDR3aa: CASRTGTPSTDTQYF
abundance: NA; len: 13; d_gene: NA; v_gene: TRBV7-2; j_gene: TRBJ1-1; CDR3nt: TGTGCCAGCAGCCGTCCCGGAGGGACTGAAGCTTTCTTT; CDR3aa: CASSRPGGTEAFF
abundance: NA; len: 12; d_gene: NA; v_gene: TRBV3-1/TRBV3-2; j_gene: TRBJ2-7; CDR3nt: TGTGCCAGCAGCCAGAGCTCCTACGAGCAGTACTTC; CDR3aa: CASSQSSYEQYF
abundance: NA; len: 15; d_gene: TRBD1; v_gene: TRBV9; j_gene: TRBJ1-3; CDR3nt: TGTGCCAGCAGCGCCCAGACAGGGACTGGAAACACCATATATTTT; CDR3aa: CASSAQTGTGNTIYF
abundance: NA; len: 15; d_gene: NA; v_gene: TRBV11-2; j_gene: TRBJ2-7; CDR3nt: TGTGCCTCCCGAGAAGGGGGACAAAACTTTTACGAGCAGTACTTC; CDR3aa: CASREGGQNFYEQYF
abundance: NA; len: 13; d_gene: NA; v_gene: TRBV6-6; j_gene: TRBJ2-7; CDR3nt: TGTGCCAGCAGCAGACCTGGGGCGAAGGAGCAGTACTTC; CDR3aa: CASSRPGAKEQYF
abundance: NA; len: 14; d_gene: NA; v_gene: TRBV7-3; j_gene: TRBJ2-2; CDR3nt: TGTGCCAGCAAACCCGAGGCAAACACCGGGGAGCTGTTTTTT; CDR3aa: CASKPEANTGELFF
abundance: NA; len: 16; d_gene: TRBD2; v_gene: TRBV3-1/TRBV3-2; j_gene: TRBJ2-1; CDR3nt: TGTGCCAGCAGCCCTAGGGCGGGGGGGTCCTACAATGAGCAGTTCTTC; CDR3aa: CASSPRAGGSYNEQFF
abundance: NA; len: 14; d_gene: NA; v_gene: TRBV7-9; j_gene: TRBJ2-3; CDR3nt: TGTGCCAGCAGCTTAAAGGGGAGCACAGATACGCAGTATTTT; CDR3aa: CASSLKGSTDTQYF
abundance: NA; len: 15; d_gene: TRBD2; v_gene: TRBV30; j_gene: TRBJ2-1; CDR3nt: TGTGCCTGGACTAGCGGAACGAGCTCCTACAATGAGCAGTTCTTC; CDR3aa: CAWTSGTSSYNEQFF
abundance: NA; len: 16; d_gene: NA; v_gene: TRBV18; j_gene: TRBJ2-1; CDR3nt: TGTGCCAGCTCCCGCGTAGCGGAGCCCCCCTACAATGAGCAGTTCTTC; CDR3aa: CASSRVAEPPYNEQFF
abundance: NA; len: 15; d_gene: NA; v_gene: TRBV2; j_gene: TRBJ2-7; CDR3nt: TGTGCCAGCAGTGATGGCGTCAGGGCGACCTACGAGCAGTACTTC; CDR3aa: CASSDGVRATYEQYF
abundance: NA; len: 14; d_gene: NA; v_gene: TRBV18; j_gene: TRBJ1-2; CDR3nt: TGTGCCAGCTCACCTGGACAAAATAACTATGGCTACACCTTC; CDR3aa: CASSPGQNNYGYTF
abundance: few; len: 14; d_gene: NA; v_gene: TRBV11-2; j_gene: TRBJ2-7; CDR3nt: TGTGCCAGCAGCCCCCAGGGGGGCCGCTACGAGCAGTACTTC; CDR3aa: CASSPQGGRYEQYF
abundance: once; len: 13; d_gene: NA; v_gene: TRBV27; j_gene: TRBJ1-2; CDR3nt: TGTGCCAGCAGTGGGGGGGCTGCCTATGGCTACACCTTC; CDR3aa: CASSGGAAYGYTF
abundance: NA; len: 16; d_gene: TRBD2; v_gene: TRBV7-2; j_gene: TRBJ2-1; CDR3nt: TGTGCCAGCAGCTTCCTTAGCGGGGGGCGTGGGGATGAGCAGTTCTTC; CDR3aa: CASSFLSGGRGDEQFF
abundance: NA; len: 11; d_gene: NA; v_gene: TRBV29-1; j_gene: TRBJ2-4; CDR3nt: TGCAGCGTTTCCGCGAAGTCCATTCAGTACTTC; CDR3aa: CSVSAKSIQYF
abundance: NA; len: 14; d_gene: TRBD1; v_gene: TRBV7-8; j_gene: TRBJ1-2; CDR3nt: TGTGCCAGCAGCTTGGACAGGGGGCAAAATGGCTACACCTTC; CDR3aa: CASSLDRGQNGYTF
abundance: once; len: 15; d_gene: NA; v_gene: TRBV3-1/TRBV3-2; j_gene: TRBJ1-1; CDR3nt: TGTGCCAGCAGCCAAACCGGGAGACTGAACACTGAAGCTTTCTTT; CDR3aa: CASSQTGRLNTEAFF